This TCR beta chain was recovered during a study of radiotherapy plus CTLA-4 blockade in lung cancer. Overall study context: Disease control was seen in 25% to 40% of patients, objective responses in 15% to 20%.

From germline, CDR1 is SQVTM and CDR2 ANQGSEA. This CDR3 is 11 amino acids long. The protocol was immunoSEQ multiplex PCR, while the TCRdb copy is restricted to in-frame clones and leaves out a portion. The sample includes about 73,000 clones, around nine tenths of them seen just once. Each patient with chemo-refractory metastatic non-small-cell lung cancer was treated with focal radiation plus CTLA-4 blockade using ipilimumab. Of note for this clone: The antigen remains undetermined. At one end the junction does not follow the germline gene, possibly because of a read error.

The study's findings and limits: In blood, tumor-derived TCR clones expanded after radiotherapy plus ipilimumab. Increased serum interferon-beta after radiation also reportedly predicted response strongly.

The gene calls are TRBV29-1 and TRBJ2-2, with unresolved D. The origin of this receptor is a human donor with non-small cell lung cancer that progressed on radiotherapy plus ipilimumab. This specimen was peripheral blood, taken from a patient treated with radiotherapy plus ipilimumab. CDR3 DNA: TGCAGCGCTGAAAACCCCGGGGAGCTGTTTTTT. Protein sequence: CSAENPGELFF.